The T cell receptor beta chain under discussion was sequenced for a study of long-term antiretroviral therapy in people with HIV (dated 2022 in TCRdb). About the full investigation: The earliest samples were collected about a decade before the 2015 WHO recommendation for immediate ART, when ART was typically delayed until CD4 counts fell. A retrospective serial study tested whether changes in peripheral blood TRB repertoire composition and diversity were associated with ART initiation and durable HIV suppression. A total of about 180 cryopreserved PBMC samples were contributed to the cohort by 30 adults with confirmed HIV infection, with samples collected serially over a mean of around 6 years (range 1-12). About 40% of the 30 participants with HIV were female. Test extractions of a monoclonal T-cell line alongside 30 or so polyclonal samples showed no cross-contamination during QIAcube processing.

On this clone: The clone's antigen remains unknown. Base qualities are not at hand, and no much larger clone is one base apart.

Sequencing of the TRB variable region was done with the immunoSEQ hsTCRB v3.0 assay at survey level resolution. The targeted TRB sequencing depth was about 40,000-50,000 T-cell genomes per sample. TRB libraries were pooled and sequenced on an Illumina MiSeq using a v3 150-cycle kit. As for the original processing: Analysis of repertoires was carried out in R inside a reproducible Nextflow workflow spanning QC, data transformation and analysis. Custom analyses were implemented in LymphoSeq2, an R package for AIRR-Seq data exploration. A handful of samples yielding fewer than 5000 total TRB sequences were excluded, leaving 150 to 200 analyzed HIV repertoires. Among the roughly 190 retained HIV repertoires, some 60 were collected before ART initiation and 120 to 140 were collected after ART initiation. Each repertoire was downsampled to 5000 TRB nucleotide sequences, and summary statistics were averaged across 100 downsampling iterations. TRB sequences were retained for analysis only if CDR3 regions of at least seven amino acids were present. Two measures captured diversity: a Shannon entropy-derived clonality score and the Gini coefficient. Repertoire networks linked the top 5000 CDR3 amino acid sequences whenever two sequences differed by an edit distance of one. Antigen specificity groups and MHC restriction were predicted for TRB CDR3 amino acid sequences with GLIPH2. Known CMV, EBV, HIV or tissue antigen associations were flagged by matching CDR3 amino acid sequences against VDJdb and McPAS-TCR. Pre-ART, post-ART and control groups were compared with Wilcoxon signed-rank tests and Holm-Bonferroni correction. Drawn from immuneACCESS, this table holds only the in-frame rearrangements with V and J called that TCRdb kept. Clones are partly lost; checked studies trace under half to an unresolved V gene and leave the rest unexplained. The V and J calls and clone size come from that table; D and trimming were worked out from the DNA. The table for this sample lists 45,000 to 50,000 clones; roughly 80% of them were counted only once. Under 3% of the sample is in the top ten clones.

Broad study findings and their caveats: CDR3 length ranges in HIV repertoires were narrower than in controls, and network structure suggested an antigen-experienced repertoire with only a slight naive shift after ART. The samples were dated from the mid-2000s to the late 2010s, and the ART regimens that were used may be less effective than current ART regimens. A significant increase in TRB diversity was found to be associated with ART initiation, although TRB diversity was observed to remain significantly below that of transplant donor controls even after long-term ART. Inferences about post-ART repertoire changes were limited because no data were available on ART adherence, viral resistance or therapy changes. Because cell numbers in pre-ART samples were limited, unsorted PBMC were profiled instead of sorted CD4+ and CD8+ T cells. At every time point, the repertoire was dominated by expanded TRB clones first identified before ART initiation, although this dominance fluctuated and, in many PLHIV, declined after ART. Limited PBMC availability meant only the TCR beta chain was sequenced, without alpha chain pairing.

Inclusion was restricted to participants for whom at least one PBMC sample before ART initiation and at least two post-ART samples were available. Treatment was received in the United States of America by all participants with HIV. Before DNA extraction, cryopreserved samples containing 1-10 million PBMC were thawed and washed. At the time of the earliest PBMC sample, participants with HIV were aged between about 20 and 54 years. PBMC samples from each participant spanned 1-4 timepoints before ART initiation and 2-8 timepoints after ART initiation, with a median of 7 samples. For every participant, serial HIV viral load, CD4+ T-cell count, ART history and demographic data were obtained. Genomic DNA was extracted from unsorted PBMC with a Qiagen kit on a QIAcube, with processing performed in batches of 12 samples. The CDR3 holds 15 amino acids from the cysteine to the phenylalanine. The CDR3 DNA has 45 bases and is translated from base 1. For CDR1 and CDR2, the germline V gene (reference sequence) lists LNHNV and YYDKDF. V lost 5 bases and J lost 4 bases; the stretch between them is 18 bases long.

The sequencing used unsorted PBMCs, collected 0.8 years after starting antiretroviral therapy. The chain is assembled from TRBV15 and TRBJ2-7; the D gene assignment is perhaps TRBD1 or TRBD2, with each matching 5 bases. The origin of this receptor is a woman under 30 with HIV. The CDR3 is CATSARDGDSYEQYF. The DNA is as follows: TGTGCCACCAGCGCCCGGGACGGAGACTCTTACGAGCAGTACTTC.